The clone carrying this T cell receptor (beta chain) was seen only a few times. Donors were all healthy Caucasians. V lost 6 bases and J lost 5, with 10 bases in between. The CDR3 extends over 13 amino acids. TCRdb redid the calling of the 5' RACE reads with MiXCR, one entry per CDR3 protein. The sample holds around 490,000 distinct CDR3 sequences; about 15% are singletons and the top ten take about 0.47%. The data were obtained in a study of identical twins. The same data also went into a second study, on yellow fever vaccine responses in identical twins.

The TCR comes from a woman between 18 and 30 years old in good health. This rearrangement joins TRBV12-3 or TRBV12-4 to TRBJ1-4; D is possibly TRBD1 (5 bases). Material: CD4+ T cells sorted from blood. CDR3 sequence (DNA): TGTGCCAGCAGGGTGGGGCAGAATGAAAAACTGTTTTTT. Translating it yields CASRVGQNEKLFF.